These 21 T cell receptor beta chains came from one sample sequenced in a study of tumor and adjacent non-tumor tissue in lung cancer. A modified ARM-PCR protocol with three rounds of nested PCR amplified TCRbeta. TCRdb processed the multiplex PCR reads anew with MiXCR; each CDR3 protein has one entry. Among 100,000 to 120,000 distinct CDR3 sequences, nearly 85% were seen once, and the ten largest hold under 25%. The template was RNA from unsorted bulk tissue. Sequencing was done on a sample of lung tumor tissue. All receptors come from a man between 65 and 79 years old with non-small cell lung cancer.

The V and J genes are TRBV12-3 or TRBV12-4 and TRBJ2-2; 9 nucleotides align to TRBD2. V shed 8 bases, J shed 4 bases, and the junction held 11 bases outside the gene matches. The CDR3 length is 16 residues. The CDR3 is CASYLAGGQSTGELFF. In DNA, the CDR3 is TGTGCCAGCTATCTCGCGGGGGGGCAAAGCACCGGGGAGCTGTTTTTT.

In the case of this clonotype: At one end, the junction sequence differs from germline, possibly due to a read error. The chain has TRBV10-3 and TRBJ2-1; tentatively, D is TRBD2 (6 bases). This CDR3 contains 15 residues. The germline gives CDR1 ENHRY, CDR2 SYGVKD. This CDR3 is CAVTPAGSGTNEQFF. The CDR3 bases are TGTGCCGTCACTCCTGCGGGGAGTGGGACCAATGAACAGTTCTTC.

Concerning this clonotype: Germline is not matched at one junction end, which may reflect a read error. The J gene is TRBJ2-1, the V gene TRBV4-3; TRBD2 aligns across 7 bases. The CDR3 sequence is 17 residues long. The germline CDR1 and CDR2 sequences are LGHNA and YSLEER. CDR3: CASNQDPAGTEYKEQFF. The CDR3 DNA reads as TGCGCCAGCAACCAAGACCCAGCGGGAACTGAGTACAAAGAGCAGTTCTTC.

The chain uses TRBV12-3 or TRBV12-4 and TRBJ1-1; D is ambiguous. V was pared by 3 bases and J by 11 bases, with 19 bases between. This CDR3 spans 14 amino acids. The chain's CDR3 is CASSFAGKNIEAFF. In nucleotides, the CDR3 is TGTGCCAGCAGTTTTGCGGGAAAGAACATTGAGGCTTTCTTT.

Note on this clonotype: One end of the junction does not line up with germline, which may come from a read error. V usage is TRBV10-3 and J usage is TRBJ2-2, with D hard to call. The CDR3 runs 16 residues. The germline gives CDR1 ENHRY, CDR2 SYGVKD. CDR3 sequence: CAISEDGGRNTVELFF. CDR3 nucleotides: TGTGCTATCAGTGAGGATGGCGGAAGGAACACCGTGGAGCTGTTTTTT.

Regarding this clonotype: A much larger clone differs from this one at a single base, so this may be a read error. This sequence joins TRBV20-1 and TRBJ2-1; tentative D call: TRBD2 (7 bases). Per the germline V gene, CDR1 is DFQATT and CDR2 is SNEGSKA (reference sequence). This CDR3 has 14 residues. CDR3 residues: CNARAGQSFNEQFF. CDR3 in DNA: TGCAATGCTAGAGCGGGACAATCCTTCAATGAGCAGTTCTTC.

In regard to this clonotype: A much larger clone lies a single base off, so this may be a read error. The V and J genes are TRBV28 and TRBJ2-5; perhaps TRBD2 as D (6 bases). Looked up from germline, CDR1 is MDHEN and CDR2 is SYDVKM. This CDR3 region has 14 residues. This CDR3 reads CANSTLGGAETQYF. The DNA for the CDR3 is TGTGCCAACAGTACTCTGGGAGGCGCAGAGACCCAGTACTTC.

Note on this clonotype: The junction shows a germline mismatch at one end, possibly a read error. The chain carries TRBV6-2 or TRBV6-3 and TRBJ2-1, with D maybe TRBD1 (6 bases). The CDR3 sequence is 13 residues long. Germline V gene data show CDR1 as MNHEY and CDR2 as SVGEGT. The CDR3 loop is CASNRDGYKEQFF. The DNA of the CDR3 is TGTGCCAGCAACAGGGACGGTTACAAAGAGCAGTTCTTC.

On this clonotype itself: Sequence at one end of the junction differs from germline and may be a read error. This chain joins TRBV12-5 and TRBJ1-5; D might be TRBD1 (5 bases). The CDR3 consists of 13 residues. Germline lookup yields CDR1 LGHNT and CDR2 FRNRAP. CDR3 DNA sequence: TGTGCTAGTGGTTTTGACAGAAAACATCCCCAACATTTT. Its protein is CASGFDRKHPQHF.

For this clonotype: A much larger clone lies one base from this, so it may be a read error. CDR3 in DNA: TGCAGTGCTAGAGATCTGGCACTAGCGTACGAGCAGTACTTC. Translating gives CSARDLALAYEQYF. V is TRBV20-1 and J is TRBJ2-7, with 7 bases identical to TRBD2. The CDR3 contains 14 residues. The germline V gene encodes CDR1 DFQATT and CDR2 SNEGSKA (reference sequence). After removal of 0 bases from V and 4 bases from J, the junction contained 6 bases not matched to a gene.

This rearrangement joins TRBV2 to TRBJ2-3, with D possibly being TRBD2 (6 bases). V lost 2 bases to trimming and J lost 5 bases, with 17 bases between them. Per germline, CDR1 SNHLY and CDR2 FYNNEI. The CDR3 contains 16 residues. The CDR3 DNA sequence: TGTGCCAGCAGTGAATCTAGCGTGGGAACCTTAGATACGCAGTATTTT. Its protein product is CASSESSVGTLDTQYF.

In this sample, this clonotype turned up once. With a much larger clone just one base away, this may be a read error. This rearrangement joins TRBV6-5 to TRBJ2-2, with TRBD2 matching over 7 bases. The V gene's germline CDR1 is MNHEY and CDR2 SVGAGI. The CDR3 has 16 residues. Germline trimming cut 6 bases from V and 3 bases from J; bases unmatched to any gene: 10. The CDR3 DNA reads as TGTGCCAGCAGGTCTCGCTCGGCGGGAGACACCGGGGAGCTGTTTTTT. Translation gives CASRSRSAGDTGELFF.

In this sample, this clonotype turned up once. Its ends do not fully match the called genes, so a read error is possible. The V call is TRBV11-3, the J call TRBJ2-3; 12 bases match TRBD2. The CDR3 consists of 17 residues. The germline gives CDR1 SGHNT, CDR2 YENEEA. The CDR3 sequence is CVSSQGLAGPGPDTQYF. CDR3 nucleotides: TGTGTCAGCAGCCAAGGACTAGCGGGGCCGGGACCAGATACGCAGTATTTT.

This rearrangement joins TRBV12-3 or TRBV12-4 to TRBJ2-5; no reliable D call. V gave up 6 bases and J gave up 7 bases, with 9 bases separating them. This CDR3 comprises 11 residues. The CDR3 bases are TGTGCCAGCAGAAAGGACGGGACCCAGTACTTC. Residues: CASRKDGTQYF.

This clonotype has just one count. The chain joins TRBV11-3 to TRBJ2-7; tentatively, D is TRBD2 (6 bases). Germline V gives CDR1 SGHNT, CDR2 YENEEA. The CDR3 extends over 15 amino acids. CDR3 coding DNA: TGTGCTAGCGGCCCGATGAAAGTTTCCGTGTACGAGCAGTACTTC. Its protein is CASGPMKVSVYEQYF.

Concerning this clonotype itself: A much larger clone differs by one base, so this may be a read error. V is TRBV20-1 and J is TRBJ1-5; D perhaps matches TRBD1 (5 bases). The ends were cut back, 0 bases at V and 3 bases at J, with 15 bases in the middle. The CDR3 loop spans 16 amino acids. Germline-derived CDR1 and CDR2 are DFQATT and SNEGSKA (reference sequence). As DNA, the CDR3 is TGCAGTGCTAGAGATCTAGGGGATGATCTCAATCAGCCCCAGCATTTT. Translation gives CSARDLGDDLNQPQHF.

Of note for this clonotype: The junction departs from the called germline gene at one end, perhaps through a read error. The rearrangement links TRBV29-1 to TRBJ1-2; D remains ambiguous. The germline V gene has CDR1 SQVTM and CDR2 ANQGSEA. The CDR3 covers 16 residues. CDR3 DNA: TGCAGCGCTCTCCCCTACCTAGGATCAGATAACTATGGCTACTCCTTC. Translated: CSALPYLGSDNYGYSF.

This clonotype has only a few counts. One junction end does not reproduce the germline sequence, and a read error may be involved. The DNA of the CDR3 is TGTGCCAGTAGCTTAGGGATTTCAAACTATGGCTACACCTTC. Amino acids: CASSLGISNYGYTF. The chain uses TRBV11-2 and TRBJ1-2; D remains unclear. Germline assignment: CDR1 SGHAT and CDR2 FQNNGV. This CDR3 has 14 amino acids.

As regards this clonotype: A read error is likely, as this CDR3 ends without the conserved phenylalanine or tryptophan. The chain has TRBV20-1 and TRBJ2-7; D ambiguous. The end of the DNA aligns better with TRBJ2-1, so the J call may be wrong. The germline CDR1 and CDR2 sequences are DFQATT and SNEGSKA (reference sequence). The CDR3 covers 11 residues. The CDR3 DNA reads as TGCAGTGCAAACTATGGACGAGAGCAGTTCCTC. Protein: CSANYGREQFL.

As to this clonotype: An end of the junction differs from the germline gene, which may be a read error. The CDR3 sequence is CANSLLGTSGCYNEQLF. The DNA of the CDR3 is TGTGCCAACAGCCTCCTAGGGACTAGCGGGTGCTACAATGAGCAGCTCTTC. This sequence joins TRBV11-3 and TRBJ2-1, with 12 bases aligning to TRBD2. CDR1 is SGHNT and CDR2 is YENEEA in the germline V gene. The CDR3 length is 17 residues.

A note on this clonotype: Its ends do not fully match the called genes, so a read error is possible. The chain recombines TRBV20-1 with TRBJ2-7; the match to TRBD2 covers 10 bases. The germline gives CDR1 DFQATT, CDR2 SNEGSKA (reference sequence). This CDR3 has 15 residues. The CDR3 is CSDREELAGTYELYF. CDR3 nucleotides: TGCAGTGATAGAGAAGAACTAGCGGGGACCTACGAGCTGTACTTC.